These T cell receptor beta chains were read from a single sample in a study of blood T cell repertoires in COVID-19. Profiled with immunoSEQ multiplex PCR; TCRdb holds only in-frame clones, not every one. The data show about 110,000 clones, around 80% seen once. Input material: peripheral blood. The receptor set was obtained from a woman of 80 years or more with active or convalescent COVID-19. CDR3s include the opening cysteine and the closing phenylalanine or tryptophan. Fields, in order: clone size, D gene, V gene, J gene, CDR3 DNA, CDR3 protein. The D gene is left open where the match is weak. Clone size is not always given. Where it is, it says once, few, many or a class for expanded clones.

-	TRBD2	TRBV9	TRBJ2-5	TGTGCCAGCAGCGTAGGGACTAGCGGGTCCTCCCAGTACTTC	CASSVGTSGSSQYF
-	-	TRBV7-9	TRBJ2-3	TGTGCCAGCAGCTTAGAACACAGACTAGTGCGCACATTTGATACGCAGTATTTT	CASSLEHRLVRTFDTQYF
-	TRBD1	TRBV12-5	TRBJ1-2	TGTGCTAGTGGTTACCATTCACCGACAGGGGGCGGTGGGGGCACCTTC	CASGYHSPTGGGGGTF
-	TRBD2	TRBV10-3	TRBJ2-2	TGTGCCATCAGCCCGGGACTAGCGAATACCGGGGAGCTGTTTTTT	CAISPGLANTGELFF
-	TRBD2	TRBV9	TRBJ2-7	TGTGCCAGCAGCGTAGGAACTAGCGGTAGGAGCGAGCAGTACTTC	CASSVGTSGRSEQYF
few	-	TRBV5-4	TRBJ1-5	TGTGCCAGCAGCTTGTGGGGCCCTGGGCAGCCCCAGCATTTT	CASSLWGPGQPQHF
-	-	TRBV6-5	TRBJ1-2	TGTGCCAGCAGCGGACAGCACTATGGCTACACCTTC	CASSGQHYGYTF
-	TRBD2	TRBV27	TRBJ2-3	TGTGCCAGCAGAGCGGGAATGTATACGCAGTATTTT	CASRAGMYTQYF
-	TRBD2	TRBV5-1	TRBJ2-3	TGCGCCAGCAGCTCATGGACTAGCGGGAGCCGTCCAGATACGCAGTATTTT	CASSSWTSGSRPDTQYF
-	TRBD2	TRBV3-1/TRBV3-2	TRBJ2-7	TGTGCCAGCAGCCTGGGACTAGCGGGGGTAACCTACGAGCAGTACTTC	CASSLGLAGVTYEQYF
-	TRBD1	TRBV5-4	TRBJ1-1	TGTGCCAGCAGCTTGTTCACAGGGGTGAACACTGAAGCTTTCTTT	CASSLFTGVNTEAFF
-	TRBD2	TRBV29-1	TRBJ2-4	TGCAGCGTCGGACTAGCGGGACTAGCCAAAAACATTCAGTACTTC	CSVGLAGLAKNIQYF
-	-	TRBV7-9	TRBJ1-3	TGTGCCAGCAGCACGACAGTCTCTGGAAACACCATATATTTT	CASSTTVSGNTIYF
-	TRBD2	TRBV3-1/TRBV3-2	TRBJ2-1	TGTGCCAGCAGCCAGGGACTAGCGGAAGAGCAGTTCTTC	CASSQGLAEEQFF
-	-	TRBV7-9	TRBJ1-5	TGTGCCAGCAGCTTAGGAGAGGAGCCCCAGCATTTT	CASSLGEEPQHF
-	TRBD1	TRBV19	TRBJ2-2	TGTGCCAGTAGGGGACAGGCCTCGGGCACCGGGGAGCTGTTTTTT	CASRGQASGTGELFF
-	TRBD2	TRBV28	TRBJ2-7	TGTGCCAGCAATCTAGCGGGAGCTAATTACGAGCAGTACTTC	CASNLAGANYEQYF
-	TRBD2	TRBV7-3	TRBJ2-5	TGTGCCAGCAGCCCTTCCGCTAGCGGGACGGAGACCCAGTACTTC	CASSPSASGTETQYF
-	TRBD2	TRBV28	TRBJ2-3	TGTGCCAGCAGACCTCCTAGCGGGAGGGTGGGAGATACGCAGTATTTT	CASRPPSGRVGDTQYF
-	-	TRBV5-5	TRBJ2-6	TGTGCCAGCAGCACTTTGGGGGAGGGACATCGCTCTGGGGCCAACGTCCTGACTTTC	CASSTLGEGHRSGANVLTF
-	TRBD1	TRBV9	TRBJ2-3	TGTGCCAGCAGCATCCGACAGGGGAGCACAGATACGCAGTATTTT	CASSIRQGSTDTQYF
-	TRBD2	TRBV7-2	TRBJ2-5	TGTGCCAGCAGCTCCGGACTAGCGGGACCCCAAGAGACCCAGTACTTC	CASSSGLAGPQETQYF
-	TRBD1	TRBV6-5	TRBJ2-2	TGTGCCAGCAGGGGACAGGGGACCAACACCGGGGAGCTGTTTTTT	CASRGQGTNTGELFF
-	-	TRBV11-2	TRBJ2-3	TGTGCCAGCAGCTTAGCCCCTAAAGATACGCAGTATTTT	CASSLAPKDTQYF
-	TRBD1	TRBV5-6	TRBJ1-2	TGTGCCAGCAGCGATGGACAGGGGAGGGCTAACTATGGCTACACCTTC	CASSDGQGRANYGYTF
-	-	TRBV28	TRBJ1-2	TGTGCCAGCAGACCCGGACAGTCCTATGGCTACACCTTC	CASRPGQSYGYTF
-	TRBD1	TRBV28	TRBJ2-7	TGTGCCAGCAGAAGGACAGGGGGGGCCTACGAGCAGTACTTC	CASRRTGGAYEQYF
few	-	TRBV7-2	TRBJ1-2	TGTGCCAGCAGCTTAGCTGGAGGGGATGCTGGCTACACCTTC	CASSLAGGDAGYTF
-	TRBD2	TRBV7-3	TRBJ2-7	TGTGCCAGCAGCTCTGGGACTAGCGGGAGTCTACAGTACTTC	CASSSGTSGSLQYF
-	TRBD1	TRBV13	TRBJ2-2	TGTGCCAGCAGCACGCGGACAGGGGGCGGCACCGGGGAGCTGTTTTTT	CASSTRTGGGTGELFF
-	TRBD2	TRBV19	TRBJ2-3	TGTGCCAGTAGGGTGACTAGCGTTAGCACAGATACGCAGTATTTT	CASRVTSVSTDTQYF
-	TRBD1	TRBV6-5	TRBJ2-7	TGTGCCAGCAGAACCTCTGCCGGGACAGGGAACGAGCAGTACTTC	CASRTSAGTGNEQYF
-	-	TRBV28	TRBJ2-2	TGTGCCAGCAGTTTGAGGGGACAACCGAACACCGGGGAGCTGTTTTTT	CASSLRGQPNTGELFF
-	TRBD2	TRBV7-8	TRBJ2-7	TGTGCCAGCAGCCCCCCGGGCCTAGCGGGCCCCTACGAGCAGTACTTC	CASSPPGLAGPYEQYF
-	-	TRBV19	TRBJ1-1	TGTGCCAGTAGTTTTCACCAGGGCGTTACGGGTGAAGCTTTCTTT	CASSFHQGVTGEAFF
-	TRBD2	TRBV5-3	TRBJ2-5	TGTGCCAGAAGCTTGTATACTAGCGGGAGAAAGGAGACCCAGTACTTC	CARSLYTSGRKETQYF
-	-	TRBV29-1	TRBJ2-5	TGCAGCGTTGAAGAGGGGGCTGGGGAGACCCAGTACTTC	CSVEEGAGETQYF
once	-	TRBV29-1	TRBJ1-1	TGCAGCGTTAGTACAGGTGGGCAAATGACTGAAGCTTTCTTT	CSVSTGGQMTEAFF
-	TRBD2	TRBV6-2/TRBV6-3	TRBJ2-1	TGTGCCAGCAGTTTTACGGGCCGAGGGGACTACGGTGAGCAGTTCTTC	CASSFTGRGDYGEQFF
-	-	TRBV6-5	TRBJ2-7	TGTGCCAGCAGATCTAGGGGGAGGGCCGGCCACGAGCAGTACTTC	CASRSRGRAGHEQYF